The text below deals with one T cell receptor (beta chain). The data were taken from a study of blood T cell repertoires in COVID-19. Across the whole study: In each case, the material was cDNA or gDNA derived from T cells, B-cell-depleted T cells, or PBMCs.

This CDR3 has 15 amino acids. In germline, CDR1 is SGHNT, CDR2 YENEEA. Unmatched junction bases numbered 8, after V lost 4 bases and J lost 2 bases. Per the original methods: It was from reference gene primer amplification that nucleated cell counts were estimated. Sequenced by immunoSEQ multiplex PCR; TCRdb stores in-frame clones only, minus some. D and trimming come from the DNA, and the V and J calls and clone size come from that table. Of about 40,000 clones in the sample, approximately 84% were seen once. The sequence was collected from a man at least 80 years old with active or convalescent COVID-19. This chain connects TRBV11-3 to TRBJ2-7; 7 bases map to TRBD2. The source material was peripheral blood. CDR3 region: CASSSLSGRTYEQYF. CDR3 in DNA: TGTGCCAGCAGCTCACTTAGCGGGCGAACCTACGAGCAGTACTTC.